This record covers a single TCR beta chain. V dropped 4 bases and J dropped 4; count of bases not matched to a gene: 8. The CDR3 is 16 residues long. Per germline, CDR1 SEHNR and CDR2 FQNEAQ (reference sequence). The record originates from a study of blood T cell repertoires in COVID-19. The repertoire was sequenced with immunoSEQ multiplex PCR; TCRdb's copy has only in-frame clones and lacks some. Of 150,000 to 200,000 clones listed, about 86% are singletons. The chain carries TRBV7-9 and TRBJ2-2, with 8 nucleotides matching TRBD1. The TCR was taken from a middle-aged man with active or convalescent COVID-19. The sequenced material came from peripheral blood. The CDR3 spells CASSYSGTGFTGELFF. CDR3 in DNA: TGTGCCAGCAGCTATTCCGGGACAGGCTTCACCGGGGAGCTGTTTTTT.